This T cell receptor beta chain stems from a study of blood T cell repertoires in COVID-19. Study background: Nucleic acid was either cDNA or gDNA, and it came from T cells, B-cell-depleted T cells, or PBMCs.

The table came from immunoSEQ multiplex PCR; TCRdb's copy has only in-frame clones and leaves some out. The sample holds 88,000 or so clones; about 76% are singletons and the top ten take 24%. CDR3 length: 16 residues. V dropped 6 bases and J dropped 3; count of bases not matched to a gene: 14. Germline CDR1 is MDHEN and CDR2 is SYDVKM. The V and J genes are TRBV28 and TRBJ2-7, with TRBD2 identical over 7 bases. Sequenced sample: peripheral blood. The sequence derives from a human donor in a cohort sampled during active COVID-19. This chain's CDR3 is CASRGAREAKDYEQYF. CDR3 DNA: TGTGCCAGCAGAGGTGCCCGGGAGGCCAAGGACTACGAGCAGTACTTC.